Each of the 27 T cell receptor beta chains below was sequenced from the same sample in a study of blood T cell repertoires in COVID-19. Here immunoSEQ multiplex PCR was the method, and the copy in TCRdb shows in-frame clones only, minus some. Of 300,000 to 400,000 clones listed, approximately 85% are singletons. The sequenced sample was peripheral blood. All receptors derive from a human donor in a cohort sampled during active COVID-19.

CDR3: CAIGGQGALNEQYF. The CDR3 DNA follows: TGTGCCATCGGGGGACAGGGAGCCTTGAACGAGCAGTACTTC. The chain employs TRBV10-3 and TRBJ2-7, with TRBD1 matching over 9 bases. With 8 bases clipped from V and 5 bases from J, the junction kept 10 bases outside the gene matches. Per the germline V gene, CDR1 is ENHRY and CDR2 is SYGVKD. There are 14 residues in the CDR3.

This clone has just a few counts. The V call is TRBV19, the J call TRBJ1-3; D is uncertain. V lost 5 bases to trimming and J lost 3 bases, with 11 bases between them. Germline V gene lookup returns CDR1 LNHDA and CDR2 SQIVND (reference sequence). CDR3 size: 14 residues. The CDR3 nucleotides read TGTGCCAGTAGTGAGTCCCAGGTTGGAAACACCATATATTTT. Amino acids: CASSESQVGNTIYF.

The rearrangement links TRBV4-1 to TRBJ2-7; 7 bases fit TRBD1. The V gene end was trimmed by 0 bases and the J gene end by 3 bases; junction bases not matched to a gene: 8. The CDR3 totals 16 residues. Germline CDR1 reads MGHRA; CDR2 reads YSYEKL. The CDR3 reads CASSQDLRTGLYEQYF. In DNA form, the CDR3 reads TGCGCCAGCAGCCAAGATCTTAGGACAGGACTCTACGAGCAGTACTTC.

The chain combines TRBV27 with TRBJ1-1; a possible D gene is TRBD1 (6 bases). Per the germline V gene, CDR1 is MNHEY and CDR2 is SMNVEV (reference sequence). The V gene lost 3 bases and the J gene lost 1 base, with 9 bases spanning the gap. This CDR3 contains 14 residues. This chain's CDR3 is CASSLLGQNTEAFF. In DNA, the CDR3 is TGTGCCAGCAGTTTGTTGGGACAGAACACTGAAGCTTTCTTT.

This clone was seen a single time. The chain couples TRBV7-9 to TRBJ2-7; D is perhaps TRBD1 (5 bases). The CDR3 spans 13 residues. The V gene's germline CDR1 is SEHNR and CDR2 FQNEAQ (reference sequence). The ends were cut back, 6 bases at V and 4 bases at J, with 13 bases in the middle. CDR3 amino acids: CASSREDRYEQYF. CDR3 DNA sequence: TGTGCCAGCAGTCGAGAAGACAGATACGAGCAGTACTTC.

CDR3 loop: CASSPGLAGPKYNEQFF. CDR3 DNA sequence: TGTGCCAGCAGCCCTGGACTAGCGGGGCCGAAGTACAATGAGCAGTTCTTC. The V gene is TRBV4-2, the J gene TRBJ2-1; 12 bases line up with TRBD2. This CDR3 is 17 amino acids long. The V segment lost 4 bases and the J segment 4 bases; nucleotides outside the gene matches: 8. CDR1 and CDR2 (germline): LGHNA, YNFKEQ.

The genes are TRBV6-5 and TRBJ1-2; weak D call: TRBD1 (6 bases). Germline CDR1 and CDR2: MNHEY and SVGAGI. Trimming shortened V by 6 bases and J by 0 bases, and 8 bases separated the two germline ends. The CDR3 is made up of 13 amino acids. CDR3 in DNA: TGTGCCAGCAGGGGGGCTCCTAACTATGGCTACACCTTC. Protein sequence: CASRGAPNYGYTF.

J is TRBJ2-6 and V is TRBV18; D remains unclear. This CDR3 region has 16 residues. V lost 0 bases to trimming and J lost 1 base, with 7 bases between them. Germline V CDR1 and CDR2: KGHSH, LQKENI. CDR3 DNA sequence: TGTGCCAGCTCACCACCGGCCCCATCTGGGGCCAACGTCCTGACTTTC. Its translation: CASSPPAPSGANVLTF. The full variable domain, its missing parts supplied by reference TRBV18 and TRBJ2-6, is NAGVMQNPRHLVRRRGQEARLRCSPMKGHSHVYWYRQLPEEGLKFMVYLQKENIIDESGMPKERFSAEFPKEGPSILRIQQVVRGDSAAYFCASSPPAPSGANVLTFGAGSRLTVL.

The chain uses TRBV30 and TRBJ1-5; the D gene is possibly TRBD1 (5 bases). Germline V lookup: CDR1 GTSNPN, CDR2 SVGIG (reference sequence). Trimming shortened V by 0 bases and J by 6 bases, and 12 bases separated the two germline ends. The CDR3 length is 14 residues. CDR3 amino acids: CAWSVGQGPQPQHF. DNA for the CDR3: TGTGCCTGGAGTGTTGGGCAGGGCCCTCAGCCCCAGCATTTT.

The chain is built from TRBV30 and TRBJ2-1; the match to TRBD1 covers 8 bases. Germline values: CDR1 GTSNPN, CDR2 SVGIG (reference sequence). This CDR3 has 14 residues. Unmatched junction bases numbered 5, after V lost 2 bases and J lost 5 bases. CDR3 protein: CAWSKGTGHNEQFF. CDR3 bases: TGTGCCTGGAGTAAGGGGACAGGTCACAATGAGCAGTTCTTC.

The DNA of the CDR3 is TGTGCCAGCAGCCAACCTCAGGCGGGTGAGCAGTTCTTC. It codes for CASSQPQAGEQFF. The chain has TRBV3-1 (or the pseudogene TRBV3-2) and TRBJ2-1, with TRBD2 as a possible D gene (5 bases). This CDR3 contains 13 residues. CDR1 and CDR2 from the germline V gene are LGHDT and YNNKEL (reference sequence). V dropped 2 bases and J dropped 9 bases, with 11 bases sitting between them.

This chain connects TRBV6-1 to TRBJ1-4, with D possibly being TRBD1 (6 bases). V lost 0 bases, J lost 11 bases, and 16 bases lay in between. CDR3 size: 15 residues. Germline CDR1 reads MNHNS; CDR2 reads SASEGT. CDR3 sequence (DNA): TGTGCCAGCAGTGAAGCAGTGGCAGGGGAAACGAAACTGTTTTTT. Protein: CASSEAVAGETKLFF.

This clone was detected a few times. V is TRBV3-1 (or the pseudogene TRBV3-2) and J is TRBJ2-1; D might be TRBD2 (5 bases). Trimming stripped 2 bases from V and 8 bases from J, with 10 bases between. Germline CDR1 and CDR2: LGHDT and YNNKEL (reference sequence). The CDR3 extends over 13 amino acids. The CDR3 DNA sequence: TGTGCCAGCAGCCAACTAGTCGGGGATGAGCAGTTCTTC. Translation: CASSQLVGDEQFF.

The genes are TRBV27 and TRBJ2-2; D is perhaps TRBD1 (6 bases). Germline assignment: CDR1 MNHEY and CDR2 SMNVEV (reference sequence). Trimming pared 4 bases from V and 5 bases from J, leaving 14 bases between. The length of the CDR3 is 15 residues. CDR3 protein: CASSWGTGRTGELFF. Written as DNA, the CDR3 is TGTGCCAGCAGTTGGGGAACAGGGCGAACCGGGGAGCTGTTTTTT.

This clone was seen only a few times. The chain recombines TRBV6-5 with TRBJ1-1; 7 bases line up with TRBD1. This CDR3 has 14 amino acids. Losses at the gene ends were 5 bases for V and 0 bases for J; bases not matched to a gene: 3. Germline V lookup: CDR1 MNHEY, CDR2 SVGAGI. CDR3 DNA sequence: TGTGCCAGCAGTAAGGGACAGATGAACACTGAAGCTTTCTTT. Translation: CASSKGQMNTEAFF.

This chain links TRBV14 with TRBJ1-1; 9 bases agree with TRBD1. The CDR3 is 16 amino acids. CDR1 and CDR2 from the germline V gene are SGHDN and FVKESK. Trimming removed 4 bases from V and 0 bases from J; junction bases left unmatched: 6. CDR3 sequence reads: CASSPGQGFMNTEAFF. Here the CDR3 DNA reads TGTGCCAGCAGCCCGGGACAGGGATTCATGAACACTGAAGCTTTCTTT.

In DNA form, the CDR3 reads TGTGCCACCAGCTCCACAGTTACCTACGAGCAGTACTTC. Translation: CATSSTVTYEQYF. This chain links TRBV15 with TRBJ2-7; no reliable D call. V lost 5 bases and J lost 2, with 10 bases in between. The CDR3 extends over 13 amino acids. Germline CDR1 and CDR2: LNHNV and YYDKDF (reference sequence).

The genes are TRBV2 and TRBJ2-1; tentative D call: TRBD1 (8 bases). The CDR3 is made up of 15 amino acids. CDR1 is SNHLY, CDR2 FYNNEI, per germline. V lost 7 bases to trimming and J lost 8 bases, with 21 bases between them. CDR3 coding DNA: TGTGCCAGCACCAAGGACAGGGAAACTAGCGATGAGCAGTTCTTC. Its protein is CASTKDRETSDEQFF.

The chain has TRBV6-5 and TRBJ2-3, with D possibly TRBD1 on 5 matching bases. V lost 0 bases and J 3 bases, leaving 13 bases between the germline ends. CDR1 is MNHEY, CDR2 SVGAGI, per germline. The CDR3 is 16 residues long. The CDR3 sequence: CASSYSNQGRTDTQYF. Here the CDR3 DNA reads TGTGCCAGCAGTTACTCGAATCAGGGTAGGACAGATACGCAGTATTTT.

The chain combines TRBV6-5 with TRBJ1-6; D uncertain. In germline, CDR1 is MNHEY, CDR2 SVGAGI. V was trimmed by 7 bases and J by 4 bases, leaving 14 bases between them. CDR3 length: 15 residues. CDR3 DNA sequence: TGTGCCAGCACCAAGGGAGGGTATTATAATTCACCCCTCCACTTT. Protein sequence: CASTKGGYYNSPLHF.

This chain's CDR3 is CASNNPGQATGEQYF. CDR3 bases: TGTGCCAGCAACAACCCGGGACAGGCGACTGGGGAGCAGTACTTC. The chain recombines TRBV5-5 with TRBJ2-7, with TRBD1 matching 8 bases. J lost 7 bases, V lost 6 bases, and 15 bases had no gene match. The CDR3 has 15 residues. CDR1 and CDR2 from the germline V gene are SGHKS and YYEKEE (reference sequence).

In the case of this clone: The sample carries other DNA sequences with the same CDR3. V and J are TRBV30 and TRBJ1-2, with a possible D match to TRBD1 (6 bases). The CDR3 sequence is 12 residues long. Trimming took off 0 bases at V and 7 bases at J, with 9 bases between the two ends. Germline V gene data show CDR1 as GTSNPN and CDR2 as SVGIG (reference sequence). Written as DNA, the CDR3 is TGTGCCTGGAGTGTGGGGGCCGGTGGCTACACCTTC. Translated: CAWSVGAGGYTF.

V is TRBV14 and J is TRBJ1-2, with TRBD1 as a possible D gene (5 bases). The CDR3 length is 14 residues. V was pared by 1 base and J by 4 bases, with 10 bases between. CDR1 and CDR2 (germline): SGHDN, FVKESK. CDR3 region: CASSQGDFSYGYTF. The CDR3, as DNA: TGTGCCAGCAGCCAAGGGGACTTCTCCTATGGCTACACCTTC. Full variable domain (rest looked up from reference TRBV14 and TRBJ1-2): EAGVTQFPSHSVIEKGQTVTLRCDPISGHDNLYWYRRVMGKEIKFLLHFVKESKQDESGMPNNRFLAERTGGTYSTLKVQPAELEDSGVYFCASSQGDFSYGYTFGSGTRLTVV.

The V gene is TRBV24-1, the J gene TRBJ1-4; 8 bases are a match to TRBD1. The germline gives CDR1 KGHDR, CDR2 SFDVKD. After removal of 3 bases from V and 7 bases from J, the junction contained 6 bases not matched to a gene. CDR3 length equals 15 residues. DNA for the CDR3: TGTGCCACCAGTGATCCCCGGACAGGGTCTGAAAAACTGTTTTTT. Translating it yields CATSDPRTGSEKLFF.

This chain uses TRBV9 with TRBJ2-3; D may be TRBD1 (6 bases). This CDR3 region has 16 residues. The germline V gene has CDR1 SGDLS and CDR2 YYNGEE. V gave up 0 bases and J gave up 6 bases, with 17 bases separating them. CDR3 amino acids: CASSVDPVGASDTQYF. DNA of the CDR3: TGTGCCAGCAGCGTAGATCCCGTGGGGGCCTCTGATACGCAGTATTTT.

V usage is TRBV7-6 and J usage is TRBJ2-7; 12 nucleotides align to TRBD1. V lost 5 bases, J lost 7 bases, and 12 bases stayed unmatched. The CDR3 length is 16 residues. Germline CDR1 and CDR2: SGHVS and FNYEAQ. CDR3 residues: CASSANKGQGANEQYF. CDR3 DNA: TGTGCCAGCAGCGCAAACAAGGGACAGGGGGCCAATGAGCAGTACTTC.

The DNA for the CDR3 is TGTGCCAGCAGTGATACGACAGGGGTCAACTATGGCTACACCTTC. Its protein product is CASSDTTGVNYGYTF. The chain has TRBV2 and TRBJ1-2; 8 nucleotides agree with TRBD1. Germline CDR1 SNHLY, CDR2 FYNNEI. There are 15 residues in the CDR3. V shed 3 bases and J 2 bases; nucleotides not matched to a gene: 5.